These 21 T cell receptor beta chains share one sample of origin, sequenced in a study of Ad26.COV2.S vaccination and SARS-CoV-2 variants. Regarding treatment: approximately 18 received Ad26.COV2.S at low or high dose, single or two shots; 5 received placebo; per-sample allocation not given. Specimen acquisition occurred on day 63 following the initial vaccine or placebo injection. Sequencing used immunoSEQ multiplex PCR; TCRdb keeps in-frame clones, though not all of them. The data contain 250,000 to 300,000 clones, 70% to 90% of them singletons. Sequences were derived from peripheral blood, sampled in a trial of Ad26.COV2.S vaccine versus placebo. The origin of the receptors is a person between 18 and 65 years old who received the Ad26.COV2.S COVID-19 vaccine or a placebo.

V usage is TRBV7-8 and J usage is TRBJ2-7; tentatively, D is TRBD2 (6 bases). The V end lost 11 bases, the J end lost 4 bases, and 18 bases lay between the germline ends. The CDR3 is made up of 13 amino acids. Germline V gives CDR1 SGHVS, CDR2 FQNEAQ. DNA for the CDR3: TGTGCCGGCGGGACGCCGGGGCGGTACGAGCAGTACTTC. Translation: CAGGTPGRYEQYF.

This chain links TRBV6-5 with TRBJ2-4; D is unresolved. Germline CDR1 reads MNHEY; CDR2 reads SVGAGI. This CDR3 has 14 amino acids. Between the trimmed V and J ends, which lost 8 bases and 6 bases, there was a span of 17 bases. CDR3 sequence (DNA): TGTGCCAGCTCAAGACAAGTCGAACTAAACATTCAGTACTTC. This sequence encodes CASSRQVELNIQYF.

The chain carries TRBV19 and TRBJ2-1; 8 nucleotides align to TRBD1. Germline assignment: CDR1 LNHDA and CDR2 SQIVND (reference sequence). CDR3 length: 15 residues. Losses at the gene ends were 8 bases for V and 2 bases for J; bases not matched to a gene: 8. CDR3 residues: CASALPGQAYNEQFF. CDR3 DNA: TGTGCCAGTGCCCTGCCGGGACAGGCCTACAATGAGCAGTTCTTC.

This chain uses TRBV18 with TRBJ1-2; D unresolved. The V end lost 3 bases, the J end lost 3 bases, and 8 bases lay between the germline ends. CDR1 and CDR2 (germline): KGHSH, LQKENI. The length of the CDR3 is 13 residues. For the CDR3, the DNA is TGTGCCAGCTCACCGAGCTTGGACTATGGCTACACCTTC. Its protein is CASSPSLDYGYTF. The full variable domain, its missing parts supplied by reference TRBV18 and TRBJ1-2, is NAGVMQNPRHLVRRRGQEARLRCSPMKGHSHVYWYRQLPEEGLKFMVYLQKENIIDESGMPKERFSAEFPKEGPSILRIQQVVRGDSAAYFCASSPSLDYGYTFGSGTRLTVV.

On this clone itself: Other DNA sequences within the sample encode an identical CDR3. The chain uses TRBV6-5 and TRBJ1-3; 10 bases line up with TRBD1. The CDR3 contains 15 residues. The junction had 6 bases not matched to a gene; V was cut back by 6 bases and J by 4 bases. Germline V gives CDR1 MNHEY, CDR2 SVGAGI. The CDR3 DNA sequence: TGTGCCAGCAGGCCGACAGGGGGCGCCGGAAACACCATATATTTT. Translation gives CASRPTGGAGNTIYF.

The genes are TRBV28 and TRBJ2-6; no clear D. Trimming left V 2 bases short and J 0 bases short, with 5 bases between. The CDR3 has 15 amino acids. CDR1 and CDR2 from the germline V gene are MDHEN and SYDVKM. CDR3 loop: CASSLPSSGANVLTF. The DNA of the CDR3 is TGTGCCAGCAGTTTACCAAGCTCTGGGGCCAACGTCCTGACTTTC.

This clone was counted only a few times. The V gene is TRBV4-3, the J gene TRBJ1-6; D is undetermined. This CDR3 comprises 18 residues. Germline V gene sequence: CDR1 LGHNA, CDR2 YSLEER. Trimming removed 4 bases from V and 1 base from J, with 17 bases in between. The CDR3 sequence is CASSPGPSTGSYNSPLHF. In DNA, the CDR3 is TGCGCCAGCAGCCCAGGTCCCAGCACGGGATCCTATAATTCACCCCTCCACTTT.

The chain couples TRBV18 to TRBJ1-2, with a weak D call TRBD1 (6 bases). This CDR3 contains 18 residues. Trimming stripped 0 bases from V and 5 bases from J, with 22 bases between. Germline lookup yields CDR1 KGHSH and CDR2 LQKENI. The CDR3 sequence is CASSPPNHEGDGTYGYTF. The CDR3 region has the DNA TGTGCCAGCTCACCACCAAATCACGAGGGGGACGGCACATATGGCTACACCTTC.

The rearrangement links TRBV10-2 to TRBJ2-1, with D possibly matching TRBD2 (6 bases). Looked up from germline, CDR1 is WSHSY and CDR2 is SAAADI. Trimming took 3 bases from V and 3 from J, leaving 15 bases between them. This CDR3 region has 16 residues. This CDR3 is CASSDSRDSIYNEQFF. CDR3 coding DNA: TGCGCCAGCAGTGATTCGAGGGACTCGATCTACAATGAGCAGTTCTTC.

The chain uses TRBV4-2 and TRBJ2-2; 10 positions match TRBD2. J gave up 0 bases and V 5 bases, and 0 bases lay outside the gene matches. The CDR3 has 15 amino acids. The germline CDR1 and CDR2 sequences are LGHNA and YNFKEQ. The CDR3 nucleotides are TGTGCCAGCAGCACTAGCGGGGCGAACACCGGGGAGCTGTTTTTT. Translated, it gives CASSTSGANTGELFF.

The V and J genes are TRBV10-3 and TRBJ2-2, with D perhaps TRBD1 (5 bases). Germline loops: CDR1 ENHRY, CDR2 SYGVKD. The CDR3 consists of 15 residues. V was clipped by 1 base and J by 1 base, with 7 bases between them. The CDR3 spells CAISEFTGNTGELFF. CDR3 in DNA: TGTGCCATCAGTGAGTTCACAGGGAACACCGGGGAGCTGTTTTTT.

This chain links TRBV5-1 with TRBJ1-4, with D possibly TRBD1 on 5 matching bases. The CDR3 is 15 residues long. In germline, CDR1 is SGHRS, CDR2 YFSETQ. The V gene lost 6 bases and the J gene lost 0 bases, with 12 bases spanning the gap. The CDR3 region is CASTRGPATNEKLFF. The CDR3 DNA sequence: TGCGCCAGCACCCGGGGACCGGCAACTAATGAAAAACTGTTTTTT.

The V and J genes are TRBV7-9 and TRBJ1-4; 10 bases map to TRBD1. With 5 bases clipped from V and 5 bases from J, the junction kept 2 bases outside the gene matches. The germline V gene has CDR1 SEHNR and CDR2 FQNEAQ (reference sequence). This CDR3 has 14 amino acids. CDR3 DNA: TGTGCCAGCAGCGCGGACAGGGGGAATGAAAAACTGTTTTTT. Its protein product is CASSADRGNEKLFF.

The chain has TRBV6-5 and TRBJ1-2; D may be TRBD1 (6 bases). The germline V gene encodes CDR1 MNHEY and CDR2 SVGAGI. V was shortened by 6 bases and J by 4 bases, with 15 bases between the two germline ends. The CDR3 totals 14 residues. The CDR3 protein is CASSRRGTVYGYTF. CDR3 nucleotides: TGTGCCAGCAGCCGCAGGGGCACGGTCTATGGCTACACCTTC.

This chain joins TRBV5-1 and TRBJ1-5; the match to TRBD1 covers 7 bases. Per the germline V gene, CDR1 is SGHRS and CDR2 is YFSETQ. The junction had 6 bases not matched to a gene; V was cut back by 2 bases and J by 7 bases. The CDR3 consists of 14 residues. The CDR3 nucleotides are TGCGCCAGCAGCTTTTCGACAGGGCAGCAGCCCCAGCATTTT. Amino acids: CASSFSTGQQPQHF.

The V call is TRBV6-5, the J call TRBJ1-1; D unclear. CDR1 is MNHEY and CDR2 is SVGAGI in the germline V gene. The CDR3 has 13 residues. Deletions cut 10 bases from V and 0 bases from J, with 12 bases between. CDR3 loop: CATLRGLNTEAFF. CDR3 nucleotides: TGTGCCACCCTGAGAGGGTTGAACACTGAAGCTTTCTTT.

Here the CDR3 reads CASTDRVGYYGYTF. DNA for the CDR3: TGTGCCAGTACTGACAGGGTGGGCTACTATGGCTACACCTTC. The chain recombines TRBV19 with TRBJ1-2; the match to TRBD1 covers 7 bases. With V trimmed by 7 bases and J by 3 bases, 8 bases remained unmatched. Germline CDR1 and CDR2: LNHDA and SQIVND (reference sequence). The CDR3 has 14 amino acids.

The V call is TRBV7-9, the J call TRBJ2-1, with 7 positions matching TRBD2. The V segment lost 4 bases and the J segment 0 bases; nucleotides outside the gene matches: 6. Germline V gene data show CDR1 as SEHNR and CDR2 as FQNEAQ (reference sequence). The CDR3 has 16 amino acids. CDR3 in amino acids: CASSSRGGLSYNEQFF. The CDR3 DNA reads TGTGCCAGCAGCTCGCGCGGGGGTCTCTCCTACAATGAGCAGTTCTTC.

The chain joins TRBV27 to TRBJ1-1; TRBD1 matches at 7 bases. Germline V lookup: CDR1 MNHEY, CDR2 SMNVEV (reference sequence). The CDR3 runs 15 residues. Trimming at V came to 5 bases and at J to 0 bases, leaving 6 bases not matched to a gene. The CDR3 DNA is TGTGCCAGCAGTGCCTACAGGGGTGTGAACACTGAAGCTTTCTTT. This codes for CASSAYRGVNTEAFF.

Note on this clone: The same CDR3 arises from other DNA sequences in this sample as well. This chain connects TRBV29-1 to TRBJ1-4; no clear D gene. V lost 3 bases, J lost 7 bases, and 9 bases lay in between. The CDR3 covers 12 residues. The germline CDR1 and CDR2 sequences are SQVTM and ANQGSEA. CDR3 protein: CSVDPGGEKLFF. The CDR3 DNA follows: TGCAGCGTTGATCCCGGTGGTGAAAAACTGTTTTTT.

This chain links TRBV19 with TRBJ2-5, with D perhaps TRBD1 or TRBD2 (6 bases each). The germline V gene encodes CDR1 LNHDA and CDR2 SQIVND (reference sequence). V lost 4 bases and J 2 bases, leaving 17 bases between the germline ends. CDR3 length: 16 amino acids. The CDR3 loop reads CASSTSQGGGQETQYF. CDR3 nucleotides: TGTGCCAGTAGTACCTCACAGGGAGGAGGTCAAGAGACCCAGTACTTC.